The 3 T cell receptor beta chains below all came from one sample that was sequenced in a study of beta chain features in type 1 diabetes. The study reverse transcribed the entire isolated RNA, so it sequenced expressed TCRB transcripts. Measured with immunoSEQ multiplex PCR; TCRdb has only the in-frame clones, and not every one. The table lists around 430,000 clones, roughly 31% of them singletons, with more than 0.055% in the top ten. The sequencing sample was made of naive CD4+ T cells from blood. The receptor source for this set is a man aged 18 to 30 in good health.

This sequence joins TRBV30 and TRBJ1-3, with D tentatively TRBD1 (6 bases). V gave up 5 bases and J gave up 4 bases, with 15 bases separating them. This CDR3 contains 14 residues. Germline CDR1 is GTSNPN and CDR2 is SVGIG (reference sequence). The CDR3 DNA reads TGTGCCTGGTCCCAGGGGTTCTCAGGAAACACCATATATTTT. This gives the protein CAWSQGFSGNTIYF.

The V call is TRBV30, the J call TRBJ2-2, with 7 positions matching TRBD2. Trimming at V came to 0 bases and at J to 8 bases, leaving 9 bases not matched to a gene. The germline V gene encodes CDR1 GTSNPN and CDR2 SVGIG (reference sequence). The length of the CDR3 is 15 residues. CDR3 nucleotides: TGTGCCTGGAGTGTTTTCGGCGGGAGACCAGGGGAGCTGTTTTTT. Protein: CAWSVFGGRPGELFF.

The chain joins TRBV29-1 to TRBJ2-5; perhaps TRBD2 as D (5 bases). This CDR3 contains 12 residues. CDR1 SQVTM and CDR2 ANQGSEA come from the germline V gene. Between the trimmed V and J ends, which lost 4 bases and 4 bases, there was a span of 10 bases. The CDR3 DNA is TGCAGCGTTGTCTGGGGAGTAGAGACCCAGTACTTC. Protein: CSVVWGVETQYF.